The TCR beta chain described here comes from a study of cytomegalovirus exposure and HLA in healthy donors. On the study more broadly: Drawn from HLA-typed donors, 80 million to 95 million unique TCRs were held in an early data release.

On this clone itself: Its cognate antigen is unknown.

Study results and caveats: The study listed approximately 160 cytomegalovirus-associated TCR beta chains. Reported findings show TCR beta sequences accurately forecast HLA-A and HLA-B alleles in most subjects.

Amplification used 60 Vbeta primers and 13 Jbeta primers. Clones were read by immunoSEQ multiplex PCR, and TCRdb kept only the in-frame ones, dropping some. The table has about 200,000 clones, around 83% seen once. This CDR3 comprises 18 residues. The ends lost 5 bases at V and 1 base at J; junction bases unmatched: 13. The germline CDR1 and CDR2 sequences are LNHDA and SQIVND (reference sequence). This sequence joins TRBV19 and TRBJ1-5; 8 positions agree with TRBD1. The specimen sequenced was PBMCs. This TCR was sampled from a woman in her late teens or twenties in good health and CMV-seronegative. CDR3 DNA: TGTGCCAGTAGTCCAGTGAAGTCAGGGGGCCGGAGCAATCAGCCCCAGCATTTT. Its translation is CASSPVKSGGRSNQPQHF.